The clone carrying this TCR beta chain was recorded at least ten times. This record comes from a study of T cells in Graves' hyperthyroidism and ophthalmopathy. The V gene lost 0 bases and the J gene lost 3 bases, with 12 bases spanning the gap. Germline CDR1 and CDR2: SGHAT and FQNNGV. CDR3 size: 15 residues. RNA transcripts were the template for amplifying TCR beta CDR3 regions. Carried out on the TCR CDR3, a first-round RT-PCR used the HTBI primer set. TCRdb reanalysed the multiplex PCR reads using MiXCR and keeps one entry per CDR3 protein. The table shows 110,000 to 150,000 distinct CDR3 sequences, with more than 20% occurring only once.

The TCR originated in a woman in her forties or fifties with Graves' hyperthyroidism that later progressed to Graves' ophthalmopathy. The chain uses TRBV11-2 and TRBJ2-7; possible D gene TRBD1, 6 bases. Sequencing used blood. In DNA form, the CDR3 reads TGTGCCAGCAGCTTAGATCGGGGACACCTCTACGAGCAGTACTTC. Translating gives CASSLDRGHLYEQYF.